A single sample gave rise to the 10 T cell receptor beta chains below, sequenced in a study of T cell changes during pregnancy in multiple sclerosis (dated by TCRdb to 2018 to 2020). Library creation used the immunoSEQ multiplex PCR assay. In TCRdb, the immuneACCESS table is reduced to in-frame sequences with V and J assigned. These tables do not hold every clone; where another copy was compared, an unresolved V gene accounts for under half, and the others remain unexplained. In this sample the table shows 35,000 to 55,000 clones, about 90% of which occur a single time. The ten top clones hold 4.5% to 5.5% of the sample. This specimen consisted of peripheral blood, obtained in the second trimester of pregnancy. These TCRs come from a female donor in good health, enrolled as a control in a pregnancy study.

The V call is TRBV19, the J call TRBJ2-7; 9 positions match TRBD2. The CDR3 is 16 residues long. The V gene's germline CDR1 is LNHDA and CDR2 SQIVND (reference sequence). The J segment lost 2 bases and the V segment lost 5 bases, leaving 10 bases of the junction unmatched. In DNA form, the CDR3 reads TGTGCCAGTAGTTATCGCAGCGGGGGGTCCCCCTACGAGCAGTACTTC. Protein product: CASSYRSGGSPYEQYF.

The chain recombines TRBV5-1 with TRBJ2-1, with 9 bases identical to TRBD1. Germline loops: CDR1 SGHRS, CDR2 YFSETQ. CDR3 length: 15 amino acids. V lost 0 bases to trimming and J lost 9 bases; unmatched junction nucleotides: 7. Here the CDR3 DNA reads TGCGCCAGCAGCTTGGAGGGGACAGGGAGGAGTGAGCAGTTCTTC. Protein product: CASSLEGTGRSEQFF.

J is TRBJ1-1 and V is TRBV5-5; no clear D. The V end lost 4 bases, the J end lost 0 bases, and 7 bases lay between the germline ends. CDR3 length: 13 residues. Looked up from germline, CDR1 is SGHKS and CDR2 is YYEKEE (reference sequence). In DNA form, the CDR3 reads TGTGCCAGCAGCGCGGTACTGAACACTGAAGCTTTCTTT. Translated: CASSAVLNTEAFF.

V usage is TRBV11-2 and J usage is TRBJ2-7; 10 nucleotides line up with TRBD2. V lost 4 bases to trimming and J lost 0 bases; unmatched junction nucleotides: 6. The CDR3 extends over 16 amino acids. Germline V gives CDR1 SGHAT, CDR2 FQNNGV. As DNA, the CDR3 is TGTGCCAGCAGCTCCGCACTAGCGGGGAGCTCCTACGAGCAGTACTTC. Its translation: CASSSALAGSSYEQYF.

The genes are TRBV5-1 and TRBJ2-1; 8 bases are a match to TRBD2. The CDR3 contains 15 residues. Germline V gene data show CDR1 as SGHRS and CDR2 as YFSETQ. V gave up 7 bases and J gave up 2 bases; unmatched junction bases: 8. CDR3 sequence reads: CASWLGRATYNEQFF. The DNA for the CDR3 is TGCGCCAGCTGGCTCGGGAGGGCTACCTACAATGAGCAGTTCTTC. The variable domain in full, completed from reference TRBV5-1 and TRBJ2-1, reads KAGVTQTPRYLIKTRGQQVTLSCSPISGHRSVSWYQQTPGQGLQFLFEYFSETQRNKGNFPGRFSGRQFSNSRSEMNVSTLELGDSALYLCASWLGRATYNEQFFGPGTRLTVL.

CDR3 sequence: CASSFPSGTNNEQFF. In DNA, the CDR3 is TGCGCCAGCAGCTTCCCTTCCGGGACAAACAATGAGCAGTTCTTC. The J gene is TRBJ2-1, the V gene TRBV5-1; perhaps TRBD1 as D (6 bases). This CDR3 has 15 amino acids. Trimming pared 2 bases from V and 5 bases from J, leaving 14 bases between. Per germline, CDR1 SGHRS and CDR2 YFSETQ.

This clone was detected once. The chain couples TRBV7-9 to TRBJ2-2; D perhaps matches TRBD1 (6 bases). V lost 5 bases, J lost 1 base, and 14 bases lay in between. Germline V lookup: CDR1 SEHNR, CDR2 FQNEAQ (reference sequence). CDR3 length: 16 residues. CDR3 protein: CASSTLGRGNTGELFF. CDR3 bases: TGTGCCAGCAGCACCCTCGGCAGGGGGAACACCGGGGAGCTGTTTTTT.

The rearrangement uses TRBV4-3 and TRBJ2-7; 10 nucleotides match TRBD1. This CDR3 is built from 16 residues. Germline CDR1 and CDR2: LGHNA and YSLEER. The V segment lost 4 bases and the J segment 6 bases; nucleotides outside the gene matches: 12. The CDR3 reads CASSLYGTGVKSEQYF. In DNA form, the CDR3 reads TGCGCCAGCAGCCTCTATGGGACAGGGGTAAAAAGCGAGCAGTACTTC.

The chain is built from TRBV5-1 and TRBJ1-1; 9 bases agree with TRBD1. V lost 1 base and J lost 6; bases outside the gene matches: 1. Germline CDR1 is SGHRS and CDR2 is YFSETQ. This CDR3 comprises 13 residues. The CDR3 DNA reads TGCGCCAGCAGCTTGACAGGGGGCTCTGAAGCTTTCTTT. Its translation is CASSLTGGSEAFF.

CDR3 bases: TGCGCCAGCAGCCAAGAGGGCGGGAGGAGAATCAATGAGCAGTTCTTC. The encoded protein is CASSQEGGRRINEQFF. V is TRBV4-1 and J is TRBJ2-1, with 8 positions matching TRBD2. The CDR3 sequence is 16 residues long. Germline trimming cut 0 bases from V and 6 bases from J; bases unmatched to any gene: 7. CDR1 and CDR2 from the germline V gene are MGHRA and YSYEKL.